These 13 T cell receptor beta chains came from one sample sequenced in a study of T cells of healthy individuals (dated by TCRdb to 2016 to 2019). The library was produced with 5' RACE. Sequencing took place on an Illumina MiSeq. The public reads were run again by TCRdb, first through fastp at Q25 and then through MiXCR, and only productive beta chains were kept. Merged by CDR3 protein, the rows form single entries marked with the most common genes and DNA. A total of 100,000 or so distinct CDR3 sequences appear in this sample, roughly 18% of them only once. 6.2% of the sample is held by the ten biggest clonotypes. The receptors were sampled from a human donor in good health.

This clonotype has just a few counts. This chain links TRBV24-1 with TRBJ2-1; 10 bases are shared with TRBD2. V was clipped by 4 bases and J by 0 bases; unmatched bases: 14. Germline V gene data show CDR1 as KGHDR and CDR2 as SFDVKD. The CDR3 extends over 20 amino acids. CDR3 loop: CATSDPHQLAGSSSYNEQFF. The CDR3 bases are TGTGCCACCAGTGACCCTCACCAACTAGCGGGGTCGAGCTCCTACAATGAGCAGTTCTTC.

This clonotype was observed a handful of times. V and J are TRBV29-1 and TRBJ2-7, with 7 bases that match TRBD2. The CDR3 has 14 amino acids. CDR1 is SQVTM and CDR2 is ANQGSEA in the germline V gene. The ends lost 6 bases at V and 2 bases at J; junction bases unmatched: 10. In nucleotides, the CDR3 is TGCAGCGTCTCGGGACTTGGACTAGCCTACGAGCAGTACTTC. Translation gives CSVSGLGLAYEQYF.

Ten or more counts support this clonotype. The chain couples TRBV20-1 to TRBJ2-5; D is ambiguous. Germline V lookup: CDR1 DFQATT, CDR2 SNEGSKA (reference sequence). The CDR3 runs 13 residues. Trimming removed 6 bases at V and 1 base at J, with 12 bases between. The CDR3 sequence: CSATSPPQETQYF. The DNA for the CDR3 is TGCAGTGCAACCTCCCCACCCCAAGAGACCCAGTACTTC.

This clonotype was seen a few times. The chain uses TRBV9 and TRBJ1-3, with TRBD1 identical over 7 bases. Trimming took 4 bases from V and 2 from J; bases not matched to a gene: 6. Germline values: CDR1 SGDLS, CDR2 YYNGEE. The CDR3 consists of 15 residues. The CDR3 here is CASSFRQGTGNTIYF. The CDR3 DNA sequence: TGTGCCAGCAGCTTCAGACAGGGCACTGGAAACACCATATATTTT. The whole variable domain, filled in from reference TRBV9 and TRBJ1-3, reads DSGVTQTPKHLITATGQRVTLRCSPRSGDLSVYWYQQSLDQGLQFLIQYYNGEERAKGNILERFSAQQFPDLHSELNLSSLELGDSALYFCASSFRQGTGNTIYFGEGSWLTVV.

The table lists this clonotype with many counts. The chain recombines TRBV20-1 with TRBJ1-5, with D uncertain. Germline CDR1 DFQATT, CDR2 SNEGSKA (reference sequence). Trimming left V 6 bases short and J 0 bases short, with 12 bases between. This CDR3 has 14 residues. CDR3 in amino acids: CSAQHINSNQPQHF. The CDR3 coding sequence is TGCAGTGCCCAACATATTAATAGCAATCAGCCCCAGCATTTT.

The chain has TRBV10-3 and TRBJ2-2; 12 bases agree with TRBD1. V shed 6 bases and J 6 bases; nucleotides not matched to a gene: 8. This CDR3 is 16 amino acids long. CDR1 and CDR2 from the germline V gene are ENHRY and SYGVKD. CDR3 in amino acids: CAISFPGQGASGELFF. The CDR3 nucleotides are TGTGCCATCAGCTTTCCGGGACAGGGGGCGTCCGGGGAGCTGTTTTTT.

This clonotype has just a few counts. This CDR3 reads CASSQLKIQGEAFF. As DNA, the CDR3 is TGTGCCAGCAGCCAACTCAAGATACAGGGTGAAGCTTTCTTT. V usage is TRBV7-2 and J usage is TRBJ1-1; maybe TRBD1 (6 bases). This CDR3 contains 14 residues. V was pared by 5 bases and J by 7 bases, with 17 bases between. Germline assignment: CDR1 SGHTA and CDR2 FQGNSA.

Worth noting for this clonotype: One end of the junction does not line up with germline, which may come from a read error. The chain links TRBV27 to TRBJ1-2; D possibly corresponds to TRBD1 (6 bases). Per germline, CDR1 MNHEY and CDR2 SMNVEV (reference sequence). The CDR3 is 15 amino acids. This chain's CDR3 is CASSLHGGVNYGHTF. The CDR3 nucleotides are TGTGCCAGCAGTTTACATGGGGGCGTTAACTATGGCCACACCTTC.

The rearrangement joins TRBV28 to TRBJ2-2; D may match TRBD1 or TRBD2 (5 bases each). V lost 6 bases to trimming and J lost 6 bases, with 20 bases between them. Germline-derived CDR1 and CDR2 are MDHEN and SYDVKM. The CDR3 consists of 16 residues. The CDR3 DNA is TGTGCCAGCAGACCCCCGGGGCCCATTTGGCCCGGGGAGCTGTTTTTT. Translation gives CASRPPGPIWPGELFF.

This sequence joins TRBV4-1 and TRBJ1-5; TRBD1 is a possible D gene (5 bases). CDR1 and CDR2 from the germline V gene are MGHRA and YSYEKL. The CDR3 runs to 20 residues. The V end was cut by 1 base, the J end by 1 base, with 23 bases between. The CDR3 DNA reads TGCGCCAGCAGCCAAGGCGTTTTTCAGGGCAAGGTTAGAAGCAATCAGCCCCAGCATTTT. Residues: CASSQGVFQGKVRSNQPQHF.

This clonotype has a count of ten or more. This chain connects TRBV6-2 or TRBV6-3 to TRBJ2-1, with 8 bases that match TRBD2. The germline V gene encodes CDR1 MNHEY and CDR2 SVGEGT. Unmatched junction bases numbered 5, after V lost 3 bases and J lost 4 bases. This CDR3 is built from 15 residues. CDR3 sequence: CASSYKAGAYNEQFF. In DNA, the CDR3 is TGTGCCAGCAGTTATAAAGCGGGAGCTTACAATGAGCAGTTCTTC.

This chain links TRBV21-1 with TRBJ2-7; the table gives TRBD2 as D, unverified against the DNA. TRBV21-1 is a pseudogene segment. This CDR3 spans 13 amino acids. The CDR3 region has the DNA TGTGCCAGCAGCAAAGGGGACTTTTCTGGGCAGTACTTC. It is translated as CASSKGDFSGQYF.

This clonotype was counted at least ten times. The rearrangement joins TRBV29-1 to TRBJ2-2; D is possibly TRBD1 or TRBD2 (7 bases each). The CDR3 extends over 13 amino acids. V lost 7 bases and J lost 1, with 10 bases in between. Germline loops: CDR1 SQVTM, CDR2 ANQGSEA. The CDR3 spells CSARGGNTGELFF. CDR3 in DNA: TGCAGCGCCAGGGGGGGGAACACCGGGGAGCTGTTTTTT.